This entry is about one TCR beta chain. Its antigen is unknown. This specimen comes from a study of monozygotic twins with inflammatory bowel disease. It was from whole blood, with no T cell sorting, that total RNA was isolated. Study-wide findings and caveats: Those with IBD had lower TCRbeta diversity (inverse Simpson) than their healthy co-twins did.

This CDR3 spans 15 amino acids. CDR1 is SGHTA, CDR2 FQGNSA, per germline. The template-switching step introduced UMIs that carried a 6-nucleotide sample barcode. TCRdb reprocessed the 5' RACE reads, keeping one entry per CDR3 protein, no DNA. The sample totals approximately 400,000 distinct CDR3 sequences. V usage is TRBV7-2 and J usage is TRBJ2-7; the TCRdb D gene call, TRBD1, has no DNA to confirm it. The receptor was isolated from a human donor with ulcerative colitis or Crohn's disease, or a healthy co-twin of an affected twin (not recorded which). Sample: blood. The CDR3 reads CASSLVGDRGYEQYF.